Listed below are T cell receptor beta chains from one sample, sequenced in a study of STAT5B mutations in CD4+ large granular lymphocyte leukemia. Libraries were prepared by immunoSEQ multiplex PCR; TCRdb keeps only in-frame clonotypes and omits some of them. This table holds more than 30,000 clones, around 66% found once. The sequenced sample consisted of CD4+ T cells from blood buffy coats. Receptors were obtained from a human donor in good health. The CDR3 runs from the conserved cysteine through the conserved F or W. A D gene is named only where the DNA matches it firmly. Some rows mark clone size as missing; the rest say once, few, many or name a class of expanded clone.

j_gene,v_gene,d_gene,abundance,CDR3nt,CDR3aa
TRBJ2-3,TRBV9,-,-,TGTGCCAGCAGCGTAGACGGGGTTGAGGACACAGATACGCAGTATTTT,CASSVDGVEDTDTQYF
TRBJ1-1,TRBV7-3,-,few,TGTGCCAGCAGCTTAAATCGCGCGACTGAAGCTTTCTTT,CASSLNRATEAFF
TRBJ2-5,TRBV7-2,-,-,TGTGCCAGCAGTCATGGGGAGACCCAGTACTTC,CASSHGETQYF
TRBJ1-6,TRBV5-4,-,-,TGTGCCAGCAGCTTAGGACAGAGTGTTTCACCCCTCCACTTT,CASSLGQSVSPLHF
TRBJ1-1,TRBV5-4,-,-,TGTGCCAGCAGCTTGGGACAGCGTATTGCCCCGAACACTGAAGCTTTCTTT,CASSLGQRIAPNTEAFF
TRBJ1-1,TRBV5-8,-,few,TGTGCCAGCAGCTGGCGGAATTTTCAAGCTTTCTTT,CASSWRNFQAFF
TRBJ1-1,TRBV11-2,TRBD1,few,TGTGCCAGCAGCTTGGACAGGGGAGGAACTGAAGCTTTCTTT,CASSLDRGGTEAFF
TRBJ2-3,TRBV6-1,TRBD2,-,TGTGCCAGCAGTGAAGATGGACTAGCGCGGGATACGCAGTATTTT,CASSEDGLARDTQYF
TRBJ2-1,TRBV28,TRBD2,-,TGTGCCAGCAGACCTTCGAGTTTCCGGGGGGTCTCCTACAATGAGCAGTTCTTC,CASRPSSFRGVSYNEQFF
TRBJ2-7,TRBV27,-,few,TGTGCCAGCAGCTTTTATGAAGGGGGGGCCTACGAGCAGTACTTC,CASSFYEGGAYEQYF
TRBJ1-5,TRBV6-6,-,-,TGTGCCAGCAGTTACTCGTCGGACACGGGTCAGCCCCAGCATTTT,CASSYSSDTGQPQHF
TRBJ1-5,TRBV5-8,-,-,TGTGCCAGCAGCTGGGGTGGAGGCCCCCAGCATTTT,CASSWGGGPQHF